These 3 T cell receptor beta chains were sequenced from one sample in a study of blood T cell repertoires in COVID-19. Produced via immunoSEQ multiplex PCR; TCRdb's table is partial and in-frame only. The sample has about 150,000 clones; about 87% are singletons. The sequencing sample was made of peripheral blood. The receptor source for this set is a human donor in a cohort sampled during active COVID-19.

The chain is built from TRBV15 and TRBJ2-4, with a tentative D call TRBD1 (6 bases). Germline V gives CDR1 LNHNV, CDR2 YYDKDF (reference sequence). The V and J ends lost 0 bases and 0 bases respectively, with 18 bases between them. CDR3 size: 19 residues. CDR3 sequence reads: CATSRDEVMGALAKNIQYF. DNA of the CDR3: TGTGCCACCAGCAGAGATGAGGTCATGGGGGCCTTAGCCAAAAACATTCAGTACTTC.

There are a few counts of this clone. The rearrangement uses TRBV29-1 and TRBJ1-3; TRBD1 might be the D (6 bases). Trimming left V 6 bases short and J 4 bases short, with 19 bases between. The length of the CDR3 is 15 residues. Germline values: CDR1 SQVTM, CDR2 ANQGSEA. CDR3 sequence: CSVQTGQPGGNTIYF. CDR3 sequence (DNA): TGCAGCGTCCAAACCGGACAGCCGGGAGGAAACACCATATATTTT. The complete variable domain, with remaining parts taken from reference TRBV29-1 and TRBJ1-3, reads SAVISQKPSRDICQRGTSLTIQCQVDSQVTMMFWYRQQPGQSLTLIATANQGSEATYESGFVIDKFPISRPNLTFSTLTVSNMSPEDSSIYLCSVQTGQPGGNTIYFGEGSWLTVV.

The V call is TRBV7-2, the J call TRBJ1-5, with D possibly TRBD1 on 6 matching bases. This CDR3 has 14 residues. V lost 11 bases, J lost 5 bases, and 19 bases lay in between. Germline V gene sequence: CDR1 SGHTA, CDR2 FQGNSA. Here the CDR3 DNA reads TGTGCCCCCCAGGACAGTCTATTTTATCAGCCCCAGCATTTT. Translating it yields CAPQDSLFYQPQHF.